This TCR beta chain originates from a study of T cell responses to AZD1222 COVID-19 vaccine. In the study overall: Second doses were pooled across both intervals (about 4 or about 12 weeks).

Trimming removed 4 bases at V and 5 bases at J, with 12 bases between. Germline V CDR1 and CDR2: LNHDA, SQIVND (reference sequence). The CDR3 totals 13 residues. Study-level findings and limits: Scientists sampled the repertoires only once the peak T cell response had passed. At baseline, just five to seven AZD1222 recipients tested seropositive. Donors in the cohort were predominantly white British and more often female, and clonal diversity was possibly underestimated.

Comments on this clone: What it recognizes is unknown.

Sequencing was performed with immunoSEQ multiplex PCR; in TCRdb, only in-frame clones are kept and a portion is missing. The table has some 140,000 clones, about 90% seen once. This clonotype originated in an adult in good health. Sequencing used peripheral blood, obtained on day 0 of AZD1222 vaccination. The chain employs TRBV19 and TRBJ2-7; D may be TRBD2 (6 bases). In nucleotides, the CDR3 is TGTGCCAGTAGTACGGGAGCCCTGAACGAGCAGTACTTC. It yields the protein CASSTGALNEQYF. The whole variable domain, remainder taken from reference TRBV19 and TRBJ2-7, is DGGITQSPKYLFRKEGQNVTLSCEQNLNHDAMYWYRQDPGQGLRLIYYSQIVNDFQKGDIAEGYSVSREKKESFPLTVTSAQKNPTAFYLCASSTGALNEQYFGPGTRLTVT.